This T cell receptor beta chain originates from a study of T cells in Graves' hyperthyroidism and ophthalmopathy. Study-wide context: Upon initial diagnosis and before any treatment, peripheral blood was collected.

Calling Graves' hyperthyroidism stable meant ophthalmopathy did not progress within 18 months. Exclusion of a patient resulted from uncontrolled infection, other autoimmune disease, pregnancy or lactation. This clonotype was seen at least ten times. What it binds is unknown. There were TCR beta CDR3 regions amplified from RNA transcripts. When the TCR CDR3 underwent first-round RT-PCR, the HTBI primer set was used. TCRdb called the multiplex PCR reads again in MiXCR, with one record for every CDR3 protein. There are roughly 700,000 distinct CDR3 sequences in the sample; around 15% occur only once, and about 9.4% lies in the top ten. CDR3 length: 11 residues. Per the germline V gene, CDR1 is SNHLY and CDR2 is FYNNEI. V was shortened by 3 bases and J by 8 bases, with 8 bases between the two germline ends. Overall study results and limits: Most expanded thyroid clonotypes above 0.001 also appeared in blood.

V is TRBV2 and J is TRBJ2-7, with D hard to call. Sequenced sample: blood. This TCR was recovered from a woman between 18 and 29 years old with Graves' hyperthyroidism. The CDR3, as DNA: TGTGCCAGCAGTGAGGGGTACAAGCAGTACTTC. Amino acid sequence: CASSEGYKQYF.